The 8 T cell receptor beta chains given below trace back to one sample, sequenced in a study of T cells in narcolepsy. The method was immunoSEQ multiplex PCR; TCRdb's version includes in-frame clones alone and lacks a portion of them. Here the sample spans around 34,000 clones, 65% to 85% being singletons. The sequenced sample consisted of memory (CD45RA-) CD4+ T cells from blood. Receptors originate from a human donor in good health.

This rearrangement joins TRBV7-8 to TRBJ2-1; 7 nucleotides agree with TRBD2. Germline-derived CDR1 and CDR2 are SGHVS and FQNEAQ. This CDR3 spans 16 amino acids. The ends lost 3 bases at V and 0 bases at J; junction bases unmatched: 5. Here the CDR3 reads CASSFTSANSYNEQFF. CDR3 DNA: TGTGCCAGCAGCTTTACTAGCGCCAACTCCTACAATGAGCAGTTCTTC.

The chain has TRBV7-2 and TRBJ1-4; no clear D gene. Trimming cost V 1 base and J 7 bases, with 4 bases left between them. The germline gives CDR1 SGHTA, CDR2 FQGNSA. The CDR3 length is 12 residues. CDR3 loop: CASSLGPEKLFF. The CDR3 DNA follows: TGTGCCAGCAGCTTAGGTCCTGAAAAACTGTTTTTT. Full variable domain (rest looked up from reference TRBV7-2 and TRBJ1-4): GAGVSQSPSNKVTEKGKDVELRCDPISGHTALYWYRQSLGQGLEFLIYFQGNSAPDKSGLPSDRFSAERTGGSVSTLTIQRTQQEDSAVYLCASSLGPEKLFFGSGTQLSVL.

V gene TRBV2 combines with J gene TRBJ1-2; D gene ambiguous. Looked up from germline, CDR1 is SNHLY and CDR2 is FYNNEI. The V end lost 2 bases, the J end lost 5 bases, and 6 bases lay between the germline ends. The CDR3 totals 12 residues. The DNA for the CDR3 is TGTGCCAGCAGTGAAACCCTATATGGCTACACCTTC. Translated: CASSETLYGYTF.

V usage is TRBV5-4 and J usage is TRBJ2-7; TRBD1 aligns across 11 bases. Trimming at V came to 4 bases and at J to 3 bases, leaving 9 bases not matched to a gene. The CDR3 has 16 residues. CDR1 SGHNT and CDR2 YYREEE come from the germline V gene (reference sequence). CDR3 protein: CASSPGTGGISYEQYF. CDR3 in DNA: TGTGCCAGCAGCCCCGGGACAGGGGGTATCAGCTACGAGCAGTACTTC.

This rearrangement joins TRBV13 to TRBJ1-2, with D unresolved. The CDR3 runs 13 residues. V was pared by 2 bases and J by 8 bases, with 12 bases between. Per germline, CDR1 PRHDT and CDR2 FYEKMQ (reference sequence). The CDR3 loop reads CASSLNGRRGYTF. In DNA form, the CDR3 reads TGTGCCAGCAGCTTAAATGGTCGTAGAGGCTACACCTTC.

For this clone: This may be a read error: a much more frequent sequence differs by one nucleotide. The identical CDR3 is also encoded by other nucleotide sequences in the sample. V usage is TRBV11-2 and J usage is TRBJ1-1; no reliable D call. The CDR3 has 13 amino acids. Trimming shortened V by 1 base and J by 1 base, and 4 bases separated the two germline ends. From germline, CDR1 is SGHAT and CDR2 FQNNGV. CDR3 sequence: CASSLARNTEAFF. CDR3 DNA sequence: TGTGCCAGCAGCTTAGCGAGGAACACTGAAGCTTTCTTT. Combining the CDR3 with reference TRBV11-2 and TRBJ1-1 gives the whole variable domain EAGVAQSPRYKIIEKRQSVAFWCNPISGHATLYWYQQILGQGPKLLIQFQNNGVVDDSQLPKDRFSAERLKGVDSTLKIQPAKLEDSAVYLCASSLARNTEAFFGQGTRLTVV.

This chain joins TRBV19 and TRBJ1-5; 7 bases match TRBD1. V trimming: 9 bases; J trimming: 4 bases; junction bases outside the gene matches: 6. The CDR3 totals 13 residues. Germline V gene lookup returns CDR1 LNHDA and CDR2 SQIVND (reference sequence). CDR3 DNA sequence: TGTGCCAGCAAGGGGGCCCGAAATCAGCCCCAGCATTTT. Residues: CASKGARNQPQHF.

J is TRBJ2-1 and V is TRBV6-5; possible D gene TRBD2, 5 bases. Germline loops: CDR1 MNHEY, CDR2 SVGAGI. Trimming took 8 bases from V and 8 from J, leaving 19 bases between them. The CDR3 has 14 residues. CDR3 amino acids: CASSESSSVYEQFF. Written as DNA, the CDR3 is TGTGCCAGCTCGGAGTCTAGCTCAGTGTATGAGCAGTTCTTC.